This T cell receptor (beta chain) is from a study of cytomegalovirus exposure and HLA in healthy donors. Points from the study as a whole: TCR clusters originating in the first cohort tended to co-occur in the 100 to 150 validation repertoires, according to a later analysis. Most TCR sequences were uncommon, yet certain public TCRs appeared in many donors.

V gave up 6 bases and J gave up 5 bases, with 11 bases separating them. Germline V lookup: CDR1 SEHNR, CDR2 FQNEAQ (reference sequence). This CDR3 is built from 14 residues. The donors were in the roughly 130-subject validation cohort; that cohort was separate from the approximately 700-subject first cohort. Measured with immunoSEQ multiplex PCR; TCRdb has only the in-frame clones, and not every one. The sample shows 110,000 or so clones, around 88% of them seen only once. As concerns this clone: Antigen unknown.

Source material: PBMCs. This sequence originates from a man aged 18 to 29 in good health and CMV-seronegative. The gene calls are TRBV7-9 and TRBJ1-6, with D unresolved. CDR3 amino acids: CASRMMENNSPLHF. CDR3 in DNA: TGTGCCAGCAGAATGATGGAGAATAATTCACCCCTCCACTTT. Full variable domain (remainder filled in from reference TRBV7-9 and TRBJ1-6): DTGVSQNPRHKITKRGQNVTFRCDPISEHNRLYWYRQTLGQGPEFLTYFQNEAQLEKSRLLSDRFSAERPKGSFSTLEIQRTEQGDSAMYLCASRMMENNSPLHFGNGTRLTVT.